This T cell receptor beta chain was recorded in a study of blood T cell repertoires in COVID-19. Study-wide background: The analysed material was cDNA or gDNA that came from T cells, B-cell-depleted T cells, or PBMCs.

Sequencing was performed with immunoSEQ multiplex PCR; in TCRdb, only in-frame clones are kept and a portion is missing. The table has 150,000 to 200,000 clones, 70% to 90% seen once; the top ten hold under 5%. Germline CDR1 and CDR2: SGDLS and YYNGEE. V was pared by 1 base and J by 4 bases, with 0 bases of the junction left unmatched. The CDR3 has 14 amino acids. The sequence was obtained from a human donor in a cohort sampled during active COVID-19. The chain couples TRBV9 to TRBJ2-7; 12 bases fit TRBD2. The specimen was peripheral blood. Here the CDR3 DNA reads TGTGCCAGCAGCGTACTAGCGGGAGGGTACGAGCAGTACTTC. Protein product: CASSVLAGGYEQYF.